This TCR beta chain emerged from a study of T cells in localized non-small cell lung cancer. Profiling relied on immunoSEQ multiplex PCR, and the TCRdb table lists in-frame clones only, not all of them. The sample gives about 75,000 clones, 75% to 85% of which show up once; roughly 9% is in the top ten. This clone appeared a few times. The antigen remains unidentified. CDR3 length: 14 residues. The germline gives CDR1 MNHEY, CDR2 SVGAGI. Trimming cost V 2 bases and J 1 base, with 8 bases left between them. Findings and limits, study-wide: Elevated blood T cell density was associated with longer overall survival. The appearance of a median roughly 58 of the top 100 tumor clones was seen in adjacent lung. The study found T cell clonality highest in uninvolved adjacent lung, above tumor.

This chain uses TRBV6-5 with TRBJ1-1, with D uncertain. This clonotype was obtained from a female donor of 60 years or more with stage I lung adenocarcinoma. The input for sequencing was peripheral blood, taken before any cancer treatment. The CDR3 DNA reads as TGTGCCAGCAGTTACGAACACCCGAACACTGAAGCTTTCTTT. This encodes CASSYEHPNTEAFF.